The clone carrying this T cell receptor beta chain has just a few counts. Its antigen remains unknown. Treatment described: roughly 10-day PBMC culture with coronavirus spike peptide pools or control peptides (ViraFEST assay). Scientists ran DNA taken from cultured CD4+ T cells through the Oncomine TCR Beta short-read assay for sequencing. One entry per CDR3 protein, called by TCRdb with MiXCR from the PCR reads. The profile shows roughly 23,000 distinct CDR3 sequences, approximately 67% of them singletons. CDR1 is MNHNS and CDR2 is SASEGT in the germline V gene. Trimming shortened V by 7 bases and J by 2 bases, and 12 bases separated the two germline ends. The CDR3 has 13 residues. The entry originates in a study of vaccination and CD4 T cells after COVID-19.

The V and J genes are TRBV6-1 and TRBJ2-7; either TRBD1 or TRBD2 may supply D (5 bases each). The sequencing used CD4+ T cells from blood, cultured in vitro, collected after SARS-CoV-2 vaccination. This receptor was identified in a human donor who received a COVID-19 vaccine. CDR3 region: CASTRGRAYEQYF. The DNA of the CDR3 is TGTGCCAGCACACGGGGCAGGGCCTACGAGCAGTACTTC.